This T cell receptor (beta chain) was identified during a study of cytotoxic CD8 clonotypes in ibrutinib-treated CLL. Across the whole study: Patient counts were about 12 relapsed/refractory, roughly 16 treatment-naive and around 17 IGHV unmutated. General observations from the study: There were few public clonotypes, and on treatment they contracted or stayed stable. Baseline levels were approached again at progression, after clonality had risen at ibrutinib response.

About this clone: The antigen is unknown.

Repertoires were generated with immunoSEQ multiplex PCR, while TCRdb's copy carries only in-frame clones and drops some. The repertoire holds just over 35,000 clones, with 70% to 80% as singletons. CDR3 length: 15 amino acids. Trimming removed 4 bases from V and 10 bases from J, with 17 bases in between. Germline CDR1 reads MRHNA; CDR2 reads SNTAGT. Here the sequenced sample was PBMCs, taken at disease progression, from a patient treated with ibrutinib. The clonotype originates from a human donor with chronic lymphocytic leukemia. The rearrangement joins TRBV6-4 to TRBJ1-6; a possible D gene is TRBD1 (5 bases). Written as DNA, the CDR3 is TGTGCCAGCAGTGTCGCGGGGGAGAGTAGCTCACCCCTCCACTTT. Its protein is CASSVAGESSSPLHF.